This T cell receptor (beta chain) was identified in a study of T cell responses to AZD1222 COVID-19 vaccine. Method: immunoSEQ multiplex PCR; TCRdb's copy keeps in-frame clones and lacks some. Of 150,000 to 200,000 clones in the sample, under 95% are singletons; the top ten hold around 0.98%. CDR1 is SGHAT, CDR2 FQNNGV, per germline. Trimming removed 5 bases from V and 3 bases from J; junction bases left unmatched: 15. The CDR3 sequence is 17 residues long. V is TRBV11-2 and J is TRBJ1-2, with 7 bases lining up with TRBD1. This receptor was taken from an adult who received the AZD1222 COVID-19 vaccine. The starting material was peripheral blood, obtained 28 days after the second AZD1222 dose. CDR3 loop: CASSPKRSQGIYYGYTF. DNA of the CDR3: TGTGCCAGCAGCCCAAAGCGGTCACAGGGGATATACTATGGCTACACCTTC.